These T cell receptor beta chains were read from a single sample in a study of T cell repertoires in cytomegalovirus infection. MiXCR, run by TCRdb on the reads, gives a single entry per CDR3 protein. Counted here are about 150,000 distinct CDR3 sequences, about a quarter occurring once; the ten biggest clones make up approximately 11%. The sample consisted of PBMCs. The receptor set was obtained from a human donor in good health (CMV status not recorded). Some clones in this sample may be carry-over from other donors' samples. Both conserved end residues are part of each CDR3. The order of the fields is clone size, CDR3 length, V gene, D gene, J gene, CDR3 protein, CDR3 DNA. D genes are given only for firm matches. Clone size appears in some rows only: once, few, many, or a class for an expanded clone.

clone size: many; CDR3 length: 13; V gene: TRBV7-2; D gene: -; J gene: TRBJ1-1; CDR3 protein: CASSLGVGTEAFF; CDR3 DNA: TGTGCCAGCAGCTTAGGGGTGGGCACTGAAGCTTTCTTT
clone size: few; CDR3 length: 17; V gene: TRBV7-8; D gene: -; J gene: TRBJ2-1; CDR3 protein: CASSLGPADHTYNEQFF; CDR3 DNA: TGTGCCAGCAGCTTAGGTCCAGCGGACCACACCTACAATGAGCAGTTCTTC
clone size: many; CDR3 length: 14; V gene: TRBV7-2; D gene: TRBD1; J gene: TRBJ2-3; CDR3 protein: CASSSQGGTDTQYF; CDR3 DNA: TGTGCCAGCAGCTCCCAGGGGGGCACAGATACGCAGTATTTT
clone size: few; CDR3 length: 14; V gene: TRBV28; D gene: -; J gene: TRBJ2-7; CDR3 protein: CASSFSVGTYEQYF; CDR3 DNA: TGTGCCAGCAGTTTTTCGGTCGGGACCTACGAGCAGTACTTC
clone size: -; CDR3 length: 15; V gene: TRBV18; D gene: -; J gene: TRBJ2-5; CDR3 protein: CASSPQGKGQETQYF; CDR3 DNA: TGTGCCAGCTCACCACAGGGGAAAGGACAAGAGACCCAGTACTTC
clone size: many; CDR3 length: 15; V gene: TRBV7-2; D gene: -; J gene: TRBJ1-2; CDR3 protein: CASSLVQLANYGYTF; CDR3 DNA: TGTGCCAGCAGCTTAGTACAGTTAGCTAACTATGGCTACACCTTC
clone size: -; CDR3 length: 13; V gene: TRBV6-5; D gene: -; J gene: TRBJ2-2; CDR3 protein: CASSFQETGELFF; CDR3 DNA: TGTGCCAGCAGTTTTCAGGAGACCGGGGAGCTGTTTTTT
clone size: -; CDR3 length: 15; V gene: TRBV11-3; D gene: -; J gene: TRBJ1-5; CDR3 protein: CASSFGEDSNQPQHF; CDR3 DNA: TGTGCCAGCAGCTTCGGGGAGGATAGCAATCAGCCCCAGCATTTT
clone size: many; CDR3 length: 16; V gene: TRBV6-5; D gene: TRBD2; J gene: TRBJ2-7; CDR3 protein: CASSYSWLAGVYEQYF; CDR3 DNA: TGTGCCAGCAGTTACTCATGGCTAGCGGGGGTCTACGAGCAGTACTTC
clone size: -; CDR3 length: 17; V gene: TRBV28; D gene: TRBD2; J gene: TRBJ2-7; CDR3 protein: CASSLFGTSGSRYEQYF; CDR3 DNA: TGTGCCAGCAGTTTATTCGGGACTAGCGGGAGTCGCTACGAGCAGTACTTC
clone size: many; CDR3 length: 14; V gene: TRBV2; D gene: -; J gene: TRBJ1-2; CDR3 protein: CASSENAGSYGYTF; CDR3 DNA: TGTGCCAGCAGTGAAAACGCCGGCAGCTATGGCTACACCTTC
clone size: many; CDR3 length: 19; V gene: TRBV7-8; D gene: TRBD2; J gene: TRBJ2-3; CDR3 protein: CASSSSGSSGGHSTDTQYF; CDR3 DNA: TGTGCCAGCAGCTCCAGCGGGTCTAGCGGGGGGCATAGCACAGATACGCAGTATTTT
clone size: -; CDR3 length: 20; V gene: TRBV6-6; D gene: TRBD2; J gene: TRBJ2-1; CDR3 protein: CASSYHRLAGYLSSYNEQFF; CDR3 DNA: TGTGCCAGCAGTTACCATCGACTAGCGGGGTACCTAAGCTCCTACAATGAGCAGTTCTTC
clone size: -; CDR3 length: 13; V gene: TRBV20-1; D gene: TRBD2; J gene: TRBJ2-7; CDR3 protein: CSAGGGSSYEQYF; CDR3 DNA: TGCAGTGCTGGGGGGGGAAGCTCCTACGAGCAGTACTTC
clone size: medium-sized; CDR3 length: 14; V gene: TRBV28; D gene: -; J gene: TRBJ1-5; CDR3 protein: CASSYETDNQPQHF; CDR3 DNA: TGTGCCAGCAGTTACGAGACAGATAATCAGCCCCAGCATTTT
clone size: many; CDR3 length: 12; V gene: TRBV7-2; D gene: -; J gene: TRBJ2-5; CDR3 protein: CASSLPAETQYF; CDR3 DNA: TGTGCCAGCAGCCTCCCGGCGGAGACCCAGTACTTC
clone size: many; CDR3 length: 11; V gene: TRBV28; D gene: -; J gene: TRBJ2-1; CDR3 protein: CASGDVTPQFF; CDR3 DNA: TGTGCCAGCGGGGATGTGACCCCGCAGTTCTTC
clone size: many; CDR3 length: 13; V gene: TRBV28; D gene: -; J gene: TRBJ2-1; CDR3 protein: CASHLPGYNEQFF; CDR3 DNA: TGTGCCAGCCATCTGCCAGGGTACAATGAGCAGTTCTTC
clone size: -; CDR3 length: 14; V gene: TRBV6-6; D gene: -; J gene: TRBJ1-1; CDR3 protein: CASSYLTAGAEALF; CDR3 DNA: TGTGCCAGCAGTTACTTAACGGCAGGGGCTGAAGCTCTCTTT
clone size: -; CDR3 length: 16; V gene: TRBV14; D gene: TRBD1; J gene: TRBJ1-2; CDR3 protein: CASSQDRTGGLYGYTF; CDR3 DNA: TGTGCCAGCAGCCAAGACAGGACAGGGGGCCTCTATGGCTACACCTTC
clone size: many; CDR3 length: 15; V gene: TRBV7-3; D gene: -; J gene: TRBJ2-5; CDR3 protein: CASSLRGGVGETQYF; CDR3 DNA: TGTGCCAGCAGCTTAAGAGGCGGGGTAGGGGAGACCCAGTACTTC
clone size: -; CDR3 length: 15; V gene: TRBV11-3; D gene: -; J gene: TRBJ2-1; CDR3 protein: CASSPTSRAGGEQFF; CDR3 DNA: TGTGCCAGCAGCCCGACCTCCAGGGCTGGGGGTGAGCAGTTCTTC
clone size: -; CDR3 length: 15; V gene: TRBV14; D gene: -; J gene: TRBJ1-3; CDR3 protein: CASSHAGDQGNTIYF; CDR3 DNA: TGTGCCAGCAGCCACGCCGGGGATCAGGGAAACACCATATATTTT
clone size: many; CDR3 length: 15; V gene: TRBV3-1; D gene: -; J gene: TRBJ2-1; CDR3 protein: CASSQEGASYNEQFF; CDR3 DNA: TGTGCCAGCAGCCAAGAAGGGGCTTCCTACAATGAGCAGTTCTTC
clone size: few; CDR3 length: 18; V gene: TRBV28; D gene: TRBD2; J gene: TRBJ2-7; CDR3 protein: CASSPLTSGSSHSYEQYF; CDR3 DNA: TGTGCCAGCAGTCCCCTAACTAGCGGGAGCTCCCACTCCTACGAGCAGTACTTC
clone size: -; CDR3 length: 16; V gene: TRBV9; D gene: -; J gene: TRBJ2-3; CDR3 protein: CASSVRGDSGTDTQYF; CDR3 DNA: TGTGCCAGCAGCGTAAGGGGGGACAGCGGCACAGATACGCAGTATTTT
clone size: -; CDR3 length: 14; V gene: TRBV10-2; D gene: TRBD2; J gene: TRBJ2-7; CDR3 protein: CASSGLAGRGEQYF; CDR3 DNA: TGCGCCAGCTCGGGTCTAGCGGGTAGGGGCGAGCAGTACTTC
clone size: -; CDR3 length: 16; V gene: TRBV29-1; D gene: TRBD1; J gene: TRBJ1-5; CDR3 protein: CSVVFGAGGSNQPQHF; CDR3 DNA: TGCAGCGTTGTGTTCGGGGCAGGGGGGAGCAATCAGCCCCAGCATTTT
clone size: -; CDR3 length: 12; V gene: TRBV6-2/TRBV6-3; D gene: -; J gene: TRBJ1-1; CDR3 protein: CASREGPTEAFF; CDR3 DNA: TGTGCCAGCAGGGAGGGGCCCACTGAAGCTTTCTTT
clone size: -; CDR3 length: 16; V gene: TRBV7-6; D gene: TRBD2; J gene: TRBJ2-1; CDR3 protein: CASSLGLAGGAGEQFF; CDR3 DNA: TGTGCTAGCAGCCTCGGACTAGCGGGAGGGGCCGGTGAGCAGTTCTTC
clone size: many; CDR3 length: 14; V gene: TRBV12-3/TRBV12-4; D gene: -; J gene: TRBJ2-5; CDR3 protein: CASSLQAPRETQYF; CDR3 DNA: TGTGCCAGCAGTTTACAGGCCCCGAGAGAGACCCAGTACTTC
clone size: -; CDR3 length: 15; V gene: TRBV7-6; D gene: TRBD2; J gene: TRBJ2-1; CDR3 protein: CASSRSGNSYNEQFF; CDR3 DNA: TGTGCCAGCAGCCGTAGCGGGAATTCCTACAATGAGCAGTTCTTC
clone size: -; CDR3 length: 14; V gene: TRBV4-1; D gene: -; J gene: TRBJ2-1; CDR3 protein: CASSQGFGRNEQFF; CDR3 DNA: TGCGCCAGCAGCCAAGGGTTCGGACGCAATGAGCAGTTCTTC
clone size: few; CDR3 length: 10; V gene: TRBV6-6; D gene: -; J gene: TRBJ1-1; CDR3 protein: CASGPNEAFF; CDR3 DNA: TGTGCCAGCGGACCCAATGAAGCTTTCTTT
clone size: many; CDR3 length: 15; V gene: TRBV7-2; D gene: -; J gene: TRBJ1-2; CDR3 protein: CASSLGLTAAYGYTF; CDR3 DNA: TGTGCCAGCAGCTTAGGCCTAACAGCCGCCTATGGCTACACCTTC
clone size: many; CDR3 length: 17; V gene: TRBV24-1; D gene: TRBD2; J gene: TRBJ2-3; CDR3 protein: CATSERTSGRTTDTQYF; CDR3 DNA: TGTGCCACCAGTGAACGTACTAGCGGCAGGACCACAGATACGCAGTATTTT
clone size: -; CDR3 length: 14; V gene: TRBV20-1; D gene: TRBD1; J gene: TRBJ1-2; CDR3 protein: CSARGTGGNYGYTF; CDR3 DNA: TGCAGTGCTAGAGGGACAGGGGGTAACTATGGCTACACCTTC
clone size: -; CDR3 length: 16; V gene: TRBV2; D gene: -; J gene: TRBJ2-2; CDR3 protein: CASSEESTLNTGELFF; CDR3 DNA: TGTGCCAGCAGTGAGGAGTCAACCCTAAACACCGGGGAGCTGTTTTTT
clone size: few; CDR3 length: 13; V gene: TRBV28; D gene: -; J gene: TRBJ1-5; CDR3 protein: CASSRQENQPQHF; CDR3 DNA: TGTGCCAGCAGTCGACAGGAGAATCAGCCCCAGCATTTT
clone size: -; CDR3 length: 15; V gene: TRBV23-1; D gene: TRBD1; J gene: TRBJ1-5; CDR3 protein: CASSLDRASNQPQHF; CDR3 DNA: TGCGCCAGCAGTTTGGACAGGGCAAGCAATCAGCCCCAGCATTTT
clone size: many; CDR3 length: 18; V gene: TRBV28; D gene: -; J gene: TRBJ2-1; CDR3 protein: CASSSIRQVMSSYNEQFF; CDR3 DNA: TGTGCCAGCAGCTCTATTCGACAGGTTATGAGCTCCTACAATGAGCAGTTCTTC
clone size: many; CDR3 length: 16; V gene: TRBV28; D gene: -; J gene: TRBJ1-2; CDR3 protein: CASSPLLRTDDYGYTF; CDR3 DNA: TGTGCCAGCAGTCCCCTACTCCGGACGGACGACTATGGCTACACCTTC
clone size: -; CDR3 length: 15; V gene: TRBV7-2; D gene: -; J gene: TRBJ2-3; CDR3 protein: CASSSPGVSTDTQYF; CDR3 DNA: TGTGCCAGCAGCTCCCCAGGGGTTAGCACAGATACGCAGTATTTT
clone size: many; CDR3 length: 15; V gene: TRBV7-2; D gene: TRBD2; J gene: TRBJ2-1; CDR3 protein: CASTLGLAGLYEQFF; CDR3 DNA: TGTGCCAGCACCCTCGGACTAGCGGGTCTCTATGAGCAGTTCTTC
clone size: -; CDR3 length: 18; V gene: TRBV5-6; D gene: -; J gene: TRBJ2-1; CDR3 protein: CASSLGVAGTGVYSEQFF; CDR3 DNA: TGTGCCAGCAGCTTGGGGGTCGCCGGGACTGGCGTATACAGTGAGCAGTTCTTC
clone size: few; CDR3 length: 16; V gene: TRBV9; D gene: TRBD1; J gene: TRBJ2-2; CDR3 protein: CASSVTGTGATGELFF; CDR3 DNA: TGTGCCAGCAGCGTTACCGGGACAGGGGCTACCGGGGAGCTGTTTTTT
clone size: -; CDR3 length: 12; V gene: TRBV28; D gene: -; J gene: TRBJ1-2; CDR3 protein: CTSSTGINGYTF; CDR3 DNA: TGTACCAGCAGTACAGGGATTAATGGCTACACCTTC
clone size: many; CDR3 length: 15; V gene: TRBV7-2; D gene: -; J gene: TRBJ2-3; CDR3 protein: CASSLEQSSTDTQYF; CDR3 DNA: TGTGCCAGCAGCTTAGAACAAAGTTCCACAGATACGCAGTATTTT
clone size: few; CDR3 length: 19; V gene: TRBV28; D gene: -; J gene: TRBJ2-4; CDR3 protein: CASRNNLLDRSQAKNIQYF; CDR3 DNA: TGTGCCAGCAGAAACAATCTATTAGACAGAAGCCAAGCCAAAAACATTCAGTACTTC
clone size: -; CDR3 length: 14; V gene: TRBV7-6; D gene: -; J gene: TRBJ1-1; CDR3 protein: CASSPMGRNTEAFF; CDR3 DNA: TGTGCCAGCAGCCCCATGGGGAGAAACACTGAAGCTTTCTTT
clone size: -; CDR3 length: 12; V gene: TRBV28; D gene: -; J gene: TRBJ2-1; CDR3 protein: CASRETGTKQFF; CDR3 DNA: TGTGCCAGCAGGGAAACCGGGACAAAGCAGTTCTTC
clone size: -; CDR3 length: 16; V gene: TRBV9; D gene: -; J gene: TRBJ1-3; CDR3 protein: CASSGVGQNSGNTIYF; CDR3 DNA: TGTGCCAGCAGCGGAGTAGGACAGAACTCTGGAAACACCATATATTTT
clone size: -; CDR3 length: 18; V gene: TRBV2; D gene: TRBD2; J gene: TRBJ2-5; CDR3 protein: CASSIRIAGGGPQETQYF; CDR3 DNA: TGTGCCAGCAGTATACGAATAGCGGGGGGTGGGCCTCAAGAGACCCAGTACTTC
clone size: many; CDR3 length: 15; V gene: TRBV7-9; D gene: -; J gene: TRBJ1-2; CDR3 protein: CASSDSSRANYGYTF; CDR3 DNA: TGTGCCAGCAGCGACAGCTCGAGGGCTAACTATGGCTACACCTTC
clone size: few; CDR3 length: 16; V gene: TRBV29-1; D gene: TRBD1; J gene: TRBJ1-4; CDR3 protein: CSVGGQGAMPNEKLFF; CDR3 DNA: TGCAGCGTGGGGGGACAGGGGGCGATGCCGAATGAAAAACTGTTTTTT
clone size: -; CDR3 length: 17; V gene: TRBV4-3; D gene: TRBD1; J gene: TRBJ2-5; CDR3 protein: CASSQDFGQGAQETQYF; CDR3 DNA: TGCGCCAGCAGCCAAGATTTCGGGCAGGGGGCCCAAGAGACCCAGTACTTC
clone size: -; CDR3 length: 16; V gene: TRBV2; D gene: -; J gene: TRBJ1-5; CDR3 protein: CASSESLGRSNQPQHF; CDR3 DNA: TGTGCCAGCAGTGAATCTTTGGGCCGGAGCAATCAGCCCCAGCATTTT
clone size: -; CDR3 length: 15; V gene: TRBV5-4; D gene: -; J gene: TRBJ2-3; CDR3 protein: CASSLDGTGTDTQYF; CDR3 DNA: TGTGCCAGCAGCTTGGACGGGACTGGCACAGATACGCAGTATTTT
clone size: medium-sized; CDR3 length: 18; V gene: TRBV7-2; D gene: TRBD1; J gene: TRBJ2-1; CDR3 protein: CASSFSRDSLSSYNEQFF; CDR3 DNA: TGTGCCAGCAGCTTTTCCCGGGACAGCCTATCGTCCTACAATGAGCAGTTCTTC
clone size: few; CDR3 length: 14; V gene: TRBV12-3/TRBV12-4; D gene: TRBD1; J gene: TRBJ2-2; CDR3 protein: CASRGTAGPGELFF; CDR3 DNA: TGTGCCAGCAGGGGGACAGCAGGCCCCGGGGAGCTGTTTTTT